These 5 T cell receptor beta chains share one sample of origin, sequenced in a study of OX40 agonist ivuxolimab in advanced cancers. The protocol was immunoSEQ multiplex PCR, while the TCRdb copy is restricted to in-frame clones and leaves out a portion. The table has roughly 36,000 clones, 70% to 85% seen once; the top ten hold roughly 20%. The material sequenced was CD4+ or CD8+ T cells sorted from blood, taken in a trial of the OX40 agonist ivuxolimab. The receptors here all came from an adult with an advanced solid tumor such as melanoma, head and neck, liver or kidney cancer.

This sequence joins TRBV4-2 and TRBJ1-2; tentative D call: TRBD1 (5 bases). The CDR3 runs to 15 residues. Germline V gene data show CDR1 as LGHNA and CDR2 as YNFKEQ. Trimming took off 1 base at V and 7 bases at J, with 16 bases between the two ends. In DNA, the CDR3 is TGTGCCAGCAGCCAAGGAGACAGTATTGGGGGTGGCTACACCTTC. Amino acid sequence: CASSQGDSIGGGYTF.

V gene TRBV19 combines with J gene TRBJ2-6; D perhaps matches TRBD1 (5 bases). Trimming pared 3 bases from V and 4 bases from J, leaving 16 bases between. CDR3 size: 17 residues. Germline values: CDR1 LNHDA, CDR2 SQIVND (reference sequence). Here the CDR3 DNA reads TGTGCCAGTAGTATCAGAAGGGGTCACGGAGGGGCCAACGTCCTGACTTTC. It specifies CASSIRRGHGGANVLTF.

The genes are TRBV19 and TRBJ1-3, with 7 bases identical to TRBD1. Germline assignment: CDR1 LNHDA and CDR2 SQIVND (reference sequence). The CDR3 is 16 residues long. J lost 0 bases, V lost 7 bases, and 9 bases had no gene match. The CDR3 sequence is CASKVAGQSSGNTIYF. CDR3 DNA sequence: TGTGCCAGTAAGGTCGCGGGACAGAGCTCTGGAAACACCATATATTTT.

The chain employs TRBV9 and TRBJ2-4; TRBD2 matches 8 bases. This CDR3 is built from 15 residues. Germline loops: CDR1 SGDLS, CDR2 YYNGEE. With V trimmed by 0 bases and J by 9 bases, 8 bases remained unmatched. CDR3 loop: CASSVASSGRSIQYF. The CDR3 DNA is TGTGCCAGCAGCGTAGCTTCAAGCGGGAGAAGCATTCAGTACTTC.

The chain links TRBV21-1 to TRBJ2-2. TRBV21-1 is an annotated pseudogene. The CDR3 totals 14 residues. The CDR3 protein is CASSKAYLAGELFF. The CDR3 DNA reads as TGTGCCAGCAGCAAAGCTTACCTTGCCGGGGAGCTGTTTTTT.